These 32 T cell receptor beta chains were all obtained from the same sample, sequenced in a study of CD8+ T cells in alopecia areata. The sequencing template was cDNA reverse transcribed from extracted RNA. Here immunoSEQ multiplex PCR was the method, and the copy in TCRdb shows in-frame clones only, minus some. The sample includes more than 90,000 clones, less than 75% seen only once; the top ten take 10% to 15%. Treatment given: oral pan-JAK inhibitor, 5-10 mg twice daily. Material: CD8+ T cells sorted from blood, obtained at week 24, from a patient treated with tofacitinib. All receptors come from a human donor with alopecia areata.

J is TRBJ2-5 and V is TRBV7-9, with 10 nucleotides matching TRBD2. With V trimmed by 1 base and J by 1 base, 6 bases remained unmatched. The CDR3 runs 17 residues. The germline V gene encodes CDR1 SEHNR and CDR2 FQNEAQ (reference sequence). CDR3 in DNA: TGTGCCAGCAGCTTAGGTCCGCTAGCGGGGGCCCAAGAGACCCAGTACTTC. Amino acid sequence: CASSLGPLAGAQETQYF.

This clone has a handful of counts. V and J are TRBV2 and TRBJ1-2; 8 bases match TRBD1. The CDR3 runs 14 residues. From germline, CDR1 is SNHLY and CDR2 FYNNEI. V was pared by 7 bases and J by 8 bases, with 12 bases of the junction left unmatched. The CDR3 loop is CASNGQGGGGGYTF. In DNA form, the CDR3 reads TGTGCCAGCAATGGACAGGGAGGGGGTGGCGGCTACACCTTC. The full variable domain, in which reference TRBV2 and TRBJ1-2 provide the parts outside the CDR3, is EPEVTQTPSHQVTQMGQEVILRCVPISNHLYFYWYRQILGQKVEFLVSFYNNEISEKSEIFDDQFSVERPDGSNFTLKIRSTKLEDSAMYFCASNGQGGGGGYTFGSGTRLTVV.

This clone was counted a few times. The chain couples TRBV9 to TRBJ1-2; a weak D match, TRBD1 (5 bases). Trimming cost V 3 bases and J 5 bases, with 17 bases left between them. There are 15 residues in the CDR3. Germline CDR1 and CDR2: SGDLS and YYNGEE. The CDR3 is CASSEWGSPLYGYTF. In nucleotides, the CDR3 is TGTGCCAGCAGCGAATGGGGGTCCCCGCTTTATGGCTACACCTTC.

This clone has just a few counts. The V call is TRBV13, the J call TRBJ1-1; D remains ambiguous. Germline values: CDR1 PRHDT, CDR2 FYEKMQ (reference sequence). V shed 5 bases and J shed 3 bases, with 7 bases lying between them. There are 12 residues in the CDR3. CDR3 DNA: TGTGCCAGCAGCCCTCAGGACACTGAAGCTTTCTTT. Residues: CASSPQDTEAFF.

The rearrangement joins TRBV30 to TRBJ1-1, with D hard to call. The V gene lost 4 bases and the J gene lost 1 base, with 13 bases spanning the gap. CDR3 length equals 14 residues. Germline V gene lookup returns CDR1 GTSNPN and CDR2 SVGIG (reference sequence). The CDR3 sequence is CAWNWGRPNTEAFF. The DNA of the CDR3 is TGTGCCTGGAATTGGGGTAGGCCGAACACTGAAGCTTTCTTT.

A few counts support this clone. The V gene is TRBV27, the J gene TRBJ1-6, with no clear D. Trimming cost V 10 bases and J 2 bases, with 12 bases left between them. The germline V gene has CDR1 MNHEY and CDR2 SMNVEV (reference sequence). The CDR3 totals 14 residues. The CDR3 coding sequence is TGTGCCACCAATCAGGCCCCCTATAATTCACCCCTCCACTTT. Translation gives CATNQAPYNSPLHF.

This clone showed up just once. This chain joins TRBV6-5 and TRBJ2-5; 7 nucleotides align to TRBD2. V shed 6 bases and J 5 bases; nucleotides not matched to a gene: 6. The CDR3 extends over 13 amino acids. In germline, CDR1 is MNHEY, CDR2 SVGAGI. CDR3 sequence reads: CASSHGGMETQYF. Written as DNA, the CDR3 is TGTGCCAGCAGCCACGGGGGGATGGAGACCCAGTACTTC.

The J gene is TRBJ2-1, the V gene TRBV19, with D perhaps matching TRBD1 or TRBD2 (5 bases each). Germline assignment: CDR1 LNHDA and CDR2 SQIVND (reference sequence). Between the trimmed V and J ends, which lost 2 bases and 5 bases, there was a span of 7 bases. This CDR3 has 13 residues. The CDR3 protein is CASSILGDNEQFF. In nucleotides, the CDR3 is TGTGCCAGTAGTATATTGGGGGACAATGAGCAGTTCTTC.

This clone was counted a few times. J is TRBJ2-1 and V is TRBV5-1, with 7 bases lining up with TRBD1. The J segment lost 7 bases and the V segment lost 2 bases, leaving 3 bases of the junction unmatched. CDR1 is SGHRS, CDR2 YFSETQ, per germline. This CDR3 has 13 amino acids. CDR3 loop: CASSLGQVNEQFF. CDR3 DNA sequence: TGCGCCAGCAGCTTAGGACAGGTTAATGAGCAGTTCTTC.

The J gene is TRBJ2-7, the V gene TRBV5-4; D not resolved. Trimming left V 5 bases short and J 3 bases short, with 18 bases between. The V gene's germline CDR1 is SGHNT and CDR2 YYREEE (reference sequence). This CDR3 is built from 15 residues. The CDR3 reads CASSSLSQVNYEQYF. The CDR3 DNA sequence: TGTGCCAGCAGTTCACTGTCGCAGGTTAACTACGAGCAGTACTTC.

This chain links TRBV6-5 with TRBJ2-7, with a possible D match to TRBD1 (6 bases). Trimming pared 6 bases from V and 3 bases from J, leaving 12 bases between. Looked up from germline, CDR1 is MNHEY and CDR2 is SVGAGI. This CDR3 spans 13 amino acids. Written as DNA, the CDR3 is TGTGCCAGCAGAGCCGGGACACACTACGAGCAGTACTTC. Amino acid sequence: CASRAGTHYEQYF.

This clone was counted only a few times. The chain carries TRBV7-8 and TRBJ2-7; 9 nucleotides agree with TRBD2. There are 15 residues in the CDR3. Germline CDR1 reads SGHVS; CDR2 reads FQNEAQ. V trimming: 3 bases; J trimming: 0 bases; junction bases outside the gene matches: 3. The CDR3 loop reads CASSFNSGGSYEQYF. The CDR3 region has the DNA TGTGCCAGCAGCTTCAATAGCGGGGGCTCCTACGAGCAGTACTTC.

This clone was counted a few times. CDR3 sequence reads: CASSEADTGELFF. The CDR3 DNA follows: TGTGCCAGCAGTGAGGCCGACACCGGGGAGCTGTTTTTT. The gene calls are TRBV6-5 and TRBJ2-2, with D uncertain. Per germline, CDR1 MNHEY and CDR2 SVGAGI. V was shortened by 5 bases and J by 3 bases, with 7 bases between the two germline ends. This CDR3 is built from 13 residues.

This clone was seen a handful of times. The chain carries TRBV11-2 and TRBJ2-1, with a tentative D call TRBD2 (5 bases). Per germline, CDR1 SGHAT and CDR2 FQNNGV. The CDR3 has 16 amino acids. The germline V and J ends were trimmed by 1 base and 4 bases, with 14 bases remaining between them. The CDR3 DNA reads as TGTGCCAGCAGCTTAGTGACGGGGATCAAATACAATGAGCAGTTCTTC. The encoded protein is CASSLVTGIKYNEQFF.

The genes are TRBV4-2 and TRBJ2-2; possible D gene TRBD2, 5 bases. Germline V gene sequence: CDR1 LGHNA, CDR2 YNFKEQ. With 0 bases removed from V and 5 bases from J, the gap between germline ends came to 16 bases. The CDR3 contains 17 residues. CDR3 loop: CASSQESVHPGTGELFF. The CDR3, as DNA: TGTGCCAGCAGCCAAGAGTCCGTCCATCCGGGGACCGGGGAGCTGTTTTTT.

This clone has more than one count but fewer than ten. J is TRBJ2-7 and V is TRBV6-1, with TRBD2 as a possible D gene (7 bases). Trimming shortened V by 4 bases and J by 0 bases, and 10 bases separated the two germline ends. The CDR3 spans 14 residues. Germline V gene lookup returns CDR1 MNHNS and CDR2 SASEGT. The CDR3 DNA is TGTGCCAGCAGTGCTCGGGGGGCCTCCTACGAGCAGTACTTC. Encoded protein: CASSARGASYEQYF.

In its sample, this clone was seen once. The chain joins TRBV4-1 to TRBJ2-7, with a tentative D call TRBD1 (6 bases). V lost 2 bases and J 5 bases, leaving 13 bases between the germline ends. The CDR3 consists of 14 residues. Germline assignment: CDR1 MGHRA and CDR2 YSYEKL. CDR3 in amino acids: CASSQPQGSHEQYF. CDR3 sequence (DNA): TGCGCCAGCAGCCAACCCCAGGGGTCCCACGAGCAGTACTTC.

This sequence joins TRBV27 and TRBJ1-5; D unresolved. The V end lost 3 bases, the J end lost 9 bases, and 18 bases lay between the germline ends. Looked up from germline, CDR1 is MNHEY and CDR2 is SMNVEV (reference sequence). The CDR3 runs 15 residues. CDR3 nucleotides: TGTGCCAGCAGTTTTCGATCGGACGGAAAGTCGCCCCAGCATTTT. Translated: CASSFRSDGKSPQHF.

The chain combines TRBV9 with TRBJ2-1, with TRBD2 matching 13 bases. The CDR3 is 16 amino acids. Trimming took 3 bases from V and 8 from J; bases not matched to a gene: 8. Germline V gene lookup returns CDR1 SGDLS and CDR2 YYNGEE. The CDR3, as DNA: TGTGCCAGCAGCGAAAATGGACTAGCGGGGGTCGATGAGCAGTTCTTC. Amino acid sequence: CASSENGLAGVDEQFF.

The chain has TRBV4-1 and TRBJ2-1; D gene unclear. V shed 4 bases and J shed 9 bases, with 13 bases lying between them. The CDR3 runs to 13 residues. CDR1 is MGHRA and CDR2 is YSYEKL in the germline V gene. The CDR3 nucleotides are TGCGCCAGCAGCCCAAGAGACCCAGGTGAGCAGTTCTTC. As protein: CASSPRDPGEQFF.

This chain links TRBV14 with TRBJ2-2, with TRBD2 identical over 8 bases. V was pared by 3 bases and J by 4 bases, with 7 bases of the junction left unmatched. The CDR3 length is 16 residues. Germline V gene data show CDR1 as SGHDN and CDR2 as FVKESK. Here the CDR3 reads CASSHYSGVGTGELFF. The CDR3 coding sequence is TGTGCCAGCAGCCATTATAGCGGGGTTGGCACCGGGGAGCTGTTTTTT. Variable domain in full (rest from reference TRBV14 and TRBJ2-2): EAGVTQFPSHSVIEKGQTVTLRCDPISGHDNLYWYRRVMGKEIKFLLHFVKESKQDESGMPNNRFLAERTGGTYSTLKVQPAELEDSGVYFCASSHYSGVGTGELFFGEGSRLTVL.

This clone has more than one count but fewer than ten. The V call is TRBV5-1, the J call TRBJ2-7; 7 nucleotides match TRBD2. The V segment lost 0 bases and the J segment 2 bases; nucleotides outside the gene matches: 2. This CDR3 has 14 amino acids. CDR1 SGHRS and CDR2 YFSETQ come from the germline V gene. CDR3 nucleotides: TGCGCCAGCAGCTTGGCTAGCGGAGCCTACGAGCAGTACTTC. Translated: CASSLASGAYEQYF.

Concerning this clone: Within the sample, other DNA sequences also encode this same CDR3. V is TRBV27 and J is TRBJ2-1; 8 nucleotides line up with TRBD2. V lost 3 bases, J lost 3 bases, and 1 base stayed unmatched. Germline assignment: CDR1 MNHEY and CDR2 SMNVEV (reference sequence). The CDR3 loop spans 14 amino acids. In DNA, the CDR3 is TGTGCCAGCAGTTTGAGCGGGGGCTACAATGAGCAGTTCTTC. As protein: CASSLSGGYNEQFF.

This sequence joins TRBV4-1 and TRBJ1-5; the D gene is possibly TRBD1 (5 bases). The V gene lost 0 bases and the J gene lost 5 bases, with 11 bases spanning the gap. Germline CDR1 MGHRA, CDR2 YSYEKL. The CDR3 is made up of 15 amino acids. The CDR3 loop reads CASSQDRDRYQPQHF. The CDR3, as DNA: TGCGCCAGCAGCCAAGACCGGGACCGGTATCAGCCCCAGCATTTT.

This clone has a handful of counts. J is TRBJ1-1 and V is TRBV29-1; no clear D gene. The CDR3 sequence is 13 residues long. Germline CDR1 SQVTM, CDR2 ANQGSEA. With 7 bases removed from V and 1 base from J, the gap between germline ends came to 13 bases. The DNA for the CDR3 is TGCAGCGCCGAACAGTTAGCGAACACTGAAGCTTTCTTT. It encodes CSAEQLANTEAFF.

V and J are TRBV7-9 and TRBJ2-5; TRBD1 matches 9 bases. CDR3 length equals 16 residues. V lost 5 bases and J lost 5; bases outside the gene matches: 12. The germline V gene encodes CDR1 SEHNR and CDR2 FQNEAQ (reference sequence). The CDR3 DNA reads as TGTGCCAGCAGCATCCCCTCCGGGACAGGGACGGAGACCCAGTACTTC. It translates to CASSIPSGTGTETQYF. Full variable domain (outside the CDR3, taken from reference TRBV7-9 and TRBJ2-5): DTGVSQNPRHKITKRGQNVTFRCDPISEHNRLYWYRQTLGQGPEFLTYFQNEAQLEKSRLLSDRFSAERPKGSFSTLEIQRTEQGDSAMYLCASSIPSGTGTETQYFGPGTRLLVL.

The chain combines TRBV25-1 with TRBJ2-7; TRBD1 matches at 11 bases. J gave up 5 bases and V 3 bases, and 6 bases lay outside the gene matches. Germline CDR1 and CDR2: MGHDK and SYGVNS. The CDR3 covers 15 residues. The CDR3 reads CASSDRTGGIHEQYF. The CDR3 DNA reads TGTGCCAGCAGTGACCGGACAGGGGGCATTCACGAGCAGTACTTC.

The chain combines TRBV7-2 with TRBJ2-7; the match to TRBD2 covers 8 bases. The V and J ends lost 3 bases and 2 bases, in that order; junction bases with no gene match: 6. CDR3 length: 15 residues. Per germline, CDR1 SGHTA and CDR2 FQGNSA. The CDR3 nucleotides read TGTGCCAGCAGCTTTGCGGGGGGCAGTACCTACGAGCAGTACTTC. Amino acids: CASSFAGGSTYEQYF.

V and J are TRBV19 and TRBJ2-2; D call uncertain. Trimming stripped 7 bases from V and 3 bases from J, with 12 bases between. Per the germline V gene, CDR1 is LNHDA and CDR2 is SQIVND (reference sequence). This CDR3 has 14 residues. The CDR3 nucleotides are TGTGCCAGTATAGAGTCGTGGGACACCGGGGAGCTGTTTTTT. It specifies CASIESWDTGELFF.

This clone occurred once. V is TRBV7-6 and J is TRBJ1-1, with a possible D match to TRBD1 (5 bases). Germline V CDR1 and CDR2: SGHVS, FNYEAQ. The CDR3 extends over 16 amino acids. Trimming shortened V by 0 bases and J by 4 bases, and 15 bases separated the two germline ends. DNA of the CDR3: TGTGCCAGCAGCTTAGCCCGACGCGGGGGTAGCACTGAAGCTTTCTTT. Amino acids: CASSLARRGGSTEAFF.

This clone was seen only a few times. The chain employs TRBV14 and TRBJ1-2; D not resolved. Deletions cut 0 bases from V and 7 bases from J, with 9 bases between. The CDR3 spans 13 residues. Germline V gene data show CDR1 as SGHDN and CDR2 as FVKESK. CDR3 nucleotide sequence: TGTGCCAGCAGCCAAGATTTAAGAGCTGGCTACACCTTC. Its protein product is CASSQDLRAGYTF.

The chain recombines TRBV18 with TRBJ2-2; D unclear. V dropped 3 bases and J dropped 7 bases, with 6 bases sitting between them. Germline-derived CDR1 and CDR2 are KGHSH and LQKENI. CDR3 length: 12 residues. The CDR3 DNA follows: TGTGCCAGCTCACCGGTCGACGGGGAGCTGTTTTTT. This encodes CASSPVDGELFF.